This T cell receptor (beta chain) was captured by sequencing in a study of blood T cell repertoires in COVID-19. Sequenced by immunoSEQ multiplex PCR; TCRdb stores in-frame clones only, minus some. The sample has 97,000 or so clones; 87% are singletons. Sequences were obtained from peripheral blood. This TCR derives from a woman aged 50 to 60 with COVID-19, enrolled during active disease.

The CDR3 sequence is CASSSTGVNYGYTF. CDR3 in DNA: TGTGCCAGTTCATCGACAGGAGTTAACTATGGCTACACCTTC. The chain uses TRBV19 and TRBJ1-2; the D gene is possibly TRBD1 (6 bases). CDR3 length: 14 residues. V was pared by 8 bases and J by 1 base, with 14 bases between. Looked up from germline, CDR1 is LNHDA and CDR2 is SQIVND (reference sequence).